The 8 T cell receptor beta chains listed next were all sequenced from one sample in a study of T-cell reconstitution after alpha-beta-depleted transplantation in children. This sample's TCRbeta library carried unique molecular identifier barcodes. TCRdb itself ran the PCR reads through MiXCR, one entry per CDR3 protein. Found here are more than 75,000 distinct CDR3 sequences, less than 25% of them singletons; the top ten hold over 20%. The sequencing used PBMCs, collected before TCRalphabeta/CD19-depleted stem cell transplant. These receptor sequences come from a boy under 10 years old with acute lymphoblastic leukemia, due to receive a stem cell transplant.

This clonotype was seen a few times. This may stem from a read error, because a much larger clone lies one nucleotide away. The J gene is TRBJ2-2, the V gene TRBV28; 7 bases are a match to TRBD2. The CDR3 is 17 residues long. Germline CDR1 is MDHEN and CDR2 is SYDVKM. Here the CDR3 DNA reads TGTTCCAGCCGGACCGGGACTATGGGACTTGACACCGGGGAGCTGTTTTTT. Translation gives CSSRTGTMGLDTGELFF.

V gene TRBV28 combines with J gene TRBJ2-3; perhaps TRBD1 as D (6 bases). CDR3 length: 14 residues. The V end lost 6 bases, the J end lost 2 bases, and 12 bases lay between the germline ends. Germline V CDR1 and CDR2: MDHEN, SYDVKM. In DNA form, the CDR3 reads TGTGCCAGCAGGAAGACAGGAGACACAGATACGCAGTATTTT. Residues: CASRKTGDTDTQYF.

This clonotype was found a few times. CDR3: CASRTSIDNEQFF. DNA for the CDR3: TGCGCCAGCAGGACTAGCATCGACAATGAGCAGTTCTTC. The rearrangement links TRBV5-1 to TRBJ2-1; 7 bases agree with TRBD2. V dropped 5 bases and J dropped 5; count of bases not matched to a gene: 4. This CDR3 contains 13 residues. Per the germline V gene, CDR1 is SGHRS and CDR2 is YFSETQ.

This clonotype was observed a handful of times. The chain combines TRBV11-2 with TRBJ2-2, with D possibly being TRBD1 (6 bases). Deletions cut 2 bases from V and 3 bases from J, with 10 bases between. Germline CDR1 and CDR2: SGHAT and FQNNGV. The CDR3 runs to 15 residues. CDR3 sequence: CASSLMGADTGELFF. The CDR3, as DNA: TGTGCCAGCAGCTTAATGGGGGCGGACACCGGGGAGCTGTTTTTT.

The chain carries TRBV21-1 and TRBJ2-7; the table's TRBD1 call for D was not verified on the DNA. TRBV21-1 is shown as a pseudogene. The CDR3 has 13 residues. In DNA, the CDR3 is TGTGCCAGCAGCAAAGCAGGGGGCTACGAGCAGTACTTC. Its protein is CASSKAGGYEQYF.

V and J are TRBV5-5 and TRBJ1-1, with D unclear. The CDR3 has 15 residues. Trimming removed 1 base from V and 1 base from J, with 11 bases in between. Germline CDR1 SGHKS, CDR2 YYEKEE (reference sequence). The CDR3: CASSLYGRKNTEAFF. The DNA for the CDR3 is TGTGCCAGCAGCTTGTATGGCAGGAAGAACACTGAAGCTTTCTTT.

In this sample, this clonotype turned up a few times. The chain recombines TRBV12-3 or TRBV12-4 with TRBJ1-5; D is undetermined. V was trimmed by 2 bases and J by 6 bases, leaving 5 bases between them. The CDR3 totals 12 residues. In nucleotides, the CDR3 is TGTGCCAGCAGTTTACGGGGTCAGCCCCAGCATTTT. Translation: CASSLRGQPQHF.

This clonotype has a count of ten or more. V is TRBV20-1 and J is TRBJ1-5, with unresolved D. The CDR3 totals 15 residues. Germline-derived CDR1 and CDR2 are DFQATT and SNEGSKA (reference sequence). Trimming shortened V by 0 bases and J by 2 bases, and 11 bases separated the two germline ends. The CDR3 protein is CSARDELGGNQPQHF. CDR3 sequence (DNA): TGCAGTGCTAGAGATGAGCTGGGCGGCAATCAGCCCCAGCATTTT.